The T cell receptor beta chain under discussion was sequenced for a study of T-cell memory formation after mild COVID-19. TCRdb passed the 5' RACE reads through MiXCR, listing each CDR3 protein once. The sample has about 290,000 distinct CDR3 sequences; around 15% are singletons. The CDR3 spans 11 residues. V lost 6 bases to trimming and J lost 10 bases, with 10 bases between them. Germline values: CDR1 MNHEY, CDR2 SVGAGI. The receptor's source is a man in his late teens or twenties who had mild COVID-19 (a few samples of this study predate the infection). Cell type and time point are not known. The chain employs TRBV6-5 and TRBJ2-1; D is unclear. The sequenced sample consisted of PBMCs or a T cell subset sorted from them (not recorded which). The CDR3 here is CASSDTTEQFF. CDR3 coding DNA: TGTGCCAGCAGCGACACTACCGAGCAGTTCTTC.